The clone carrying this T cell receptor (beta chain) came up many times. Its antigen is still unknown. Germline values: CDR1 SGHRS, CDR2 YFSETQ. Trimming removed 4 bases at V and 0 bases at J, with 11 bases between. The CDR3 has 14 residues. The entry originates in a study of spatial heterogeneity in lung cancer. Study-wide context: Detected sequences consistently included more beta-chain ones than alpha-chain ones.

Stated time point: sample taken at primary tumor resection. Whole RNA obtained from tumor, nontumor lung or frozen PBMC underwent sequencing without sorting. Untreated early-stage non-small cell lung cancer patients, roughly 72 in total, were the donors. Unique molecular identifiers tagged every individual TCR cDNA molecule. TCRdb used MiXCR to reprocess the 5' RACE reads, holding one entry per CDR3 protein. The sample lists some 85,000 distinct CDR3 sequences; more than 15% were seen once. Study-level points and caveats: There were more appearances of ubiquitous expanded tumor TCRs in blood at resection than at follow-up.

The clonotype was recovered from a male donor with early-stage non-small cell lung cancer. The material was PBMCs, obtained at surgery. This rearrangement joins TRBV5-1 to TRBJ2-7; D ambiguous. The CDR3 protein is CASSPTPGSYEQYF. CDR3 coding DNA: TGCGCCAGCAGCCCGACCCCTGGCTCCTACGAGCAGTACTTC.